This TCR beta chain comes out of a study of T cell responses to AZD1222 COVID-19 vaccine. Study results and caveats: Nearly half of unique spike-specific TCRs reportedly avoided B.1.351 and B.1.1.7 mutated regions. CD4 TCRs covered the whole spike, strongest at regions 160-218 and 743-854. Spike-specific TCR breadth and depth grew following two AZD1222 doses. Females outnumbered males among donors, who were mostly white British; clonal diversity was possibly underestimated.

Concerning this clone itself: Its antigen is unidentified.

Generated by immunoSEQ multiplex PCR, the TCRdb table keeps only in-frame clones and is missing some. The sample has about 88,000 clones, 85% to 90% seen once. This CDR3 is 14 amino acids long. V shed 3 bases and J 4 bases; nucleotides not matched to a gene: 0. CDR1 and CDR2 (germline): KGHSH, LQKENI. The material was peripheral blood, obtained 28 days after the second AZD1222 dose. The J gene is TRBJ2-5, the V gene TRBV18; 12 nucleotides align to TRBD2. This clonotype was obtained from an adult who received the AZD1222 COVID-19 vaccine. The CDR3 nucleotides are TGTGCCAGCTCACCGACTAGCGGGGGAGAGACCCAGTACTTC. Its protein product is CASSPTSGGETQYF.